Listed here are 22 T cell receptor beta chains from one sample, sequenced in a study of blood T cell repertoires in COVID-19. The protocol was immunoSEQ multiplex PCR, while the TCRdb copy is restricted to in-frame clones and leaves out a portion. The table has some 460,000 clones, around 89% seen once. The source material was peripheral blood. The receptors derive from a woman in her 30s with acute or convalescent COVID-19.

The chain is built from TRBV6-2 or TRBV6-3 and TRBJ2-3, with a possible D match to TRBD2 (5 bases). The germline V gene has CDR1 MNHEY and CDR2 SVGEGT. The CDR3 extends over 15 amino acids. Trimming left V 2 bases short and J 6 bases short, with 15 bases between. The CDR3 region has the DNA TGTGCCAGCAGTTACCATAGACGGGGTTGGGATACGCAGTATTTT. Amino acids: CASSYHRRGWDTQYF.

This clone showed up just once. This chain joins TRBV18 and TRBJ2-5, with D unclear. Germline-derived CDR1 and CDR2 are KGHSH and LQKENI. The CDR3 extends over 13 amino acids. The V end lost 5 bases, the J end lost 5 bases, and 12 bases lay between the germline ends. CDR3 sequence (DNA): TGTGCCAGCTCATCGTACCTCGGGGAGACCCAGTACTTC. Its protein product is CASSSYLGETQYF.

The chain combines TRBV5-1 with TRBJ2-7; perhaps TRBD2 as D (5 bases). The V end was cut by 4 bases, the J end by 3 bases, with 14 bases between. CDR1 and CDR2 (germline): SGHRS, YFSETQ. CDR3 length equals 14 residues. DNA for the CDR3: TGCGCCAGCAGCCAACCGGGGAGCCGCTACGAGCAGTACTTC. Its protein is CASSQPGSRYEQYF.

The CDR3 nucleotides are TGTGCCAGCAGCCACTCCACGGACAGGGTTGCAGGAAAACTGTTTTTT. The encoded protein is CASSHSTDRVAGKLFF. The V gene is TRBV3-1 (or the pseudogene TRBV3-2), the J gene TRBJ1-4; the match to TRBD1 covers 8 bases. This CDR3 is built from 16 residues. Germline V gene lookup returns CDR1 LGHDT and CDR2 YNNKEL (reference sequence). V shed 3 bases, J shed 10 bases, and the junction held 13 bases outside the gene matches.

The V call is TRBV3-1 (or the pseudogene TRBV3-2), the J call TRBJ1-6, with D maybe TRBD1 (5 bases). Deletions cut 1 base from V and 7 bases from J, with 14 bases between. The CDR3 covers 16 residues. Germline V gene sequence: CDR1 LGHDT, CDR2 YNNKEL (reference sequence). Here the CDR3 reads CASSQGPWGRNSPLHF. In DNA form, the CDR3 reads TGTGCCAGCAGCCAAGGGCCATGGGGGAGGAATTCACCCCTCCACTTT.

The chain couples TRBV27 to TRBJ1-1, with TRBD1 matching over 8 bases. The ends lost 6 bases at V and 2 bases at J; junction bases unmatched: 5. This CDR3 comprises 14 residues. The germline CDR1 and CDR2 sequences are MNHEY and SMNVEV (reference sequence). The CDR3 DNA sequence: TGTGCCAGCAGCACAGGGGGGGATAACACTGAAGCTTTCTTT. This encodes CASSTGGDNTEAFF.

V is TRBV28 and J is TRBJ1-1, with TRBD1 matching over 8 bases. From germline, CDR1 is MDHEN and CDR2 SYDVKM. After removal of 1 base from V and 1 base from J, the junction contained 2 bases not matched to a gene. The CDR3 extends over 15 amino acids. For the CDR3, the DNA is TGTGCCAGCAGTTTATATGGGACAGGGAACACTGAAGCTTTCTTT. It yields the protein CASSLYGTGNTEAFF.

The chain is built from TRBV6-5 and TRBJ1-3, with 8 positions matching TRBD1. The trim removed 6 bases at V and 4 bases at J, leaving 8 bases unmatched. Germline loops: CDR1 MNHEY, CDR2 SVGAGI. This CDR3 is 15 amino acids long. The CDR3 spells CASRETGAGGNTIYF. CDR3 in DNA: TGTGCCAGCAGGGAGACAGGGGCGGGAGGAAACACCATATATTTT.

The CDR3 DNA reads as TGTGCCAGGGAAGCGGGACAGGGCTACGAGCAGTACTTC. Protein: CAREAGQGYEQYF. The chain has TRBV6-6 and TRBJ2-7; 9 bases fit TRBD1. The ends lost 9 bases at V and 3 bases at J; junction bases unmatched: 6. The length of the CDR3 is 13 residues. CDR1 and CDR2 (germline): MNHNY, SVGAGI (reference sequence).

Comments on this clone: Distinct nucleotide sequences in the sample also encode this CDR3. The chain uses TRBV27 and TRBJ1-6; D gene uncertain. This CDR3 comprises 16 residues. V was clipped by 5 bases and J by 0 bases, with 11 bases between them. Germline lookup yields CDR1 MNHEY and CDR2 SMNVEV (reference sequence). This CDR3 is CASSLGRFSYNSPLHF. In nucleotides, the CDR3 is TGTGCCAGCAGTCTCGGTAGATTCTCCTATAATTCACCCCTCCACTTT.

The chain recombines TRBV9 with TRBJ2-1, with 7 bases aligning to TRBD2. Germline V CDR1 and CDR2: SGDLS, YYNGEE. This CDR3 spans 16 amino acids. With V trimmed by 3 bases and J by 5 bases, 11 bases remained unmatched. The CDR3 bases are TGTGCCAGCAGCGCGGGTCACCCTAGCGGCAACAATGAGCAGTTCTTC. Amino acid sequence: CASSAGHPSGNNEQFF.

This chain uses TRBV5-6 with TRBJ2-5, with a possible D match to TRBD1 (7 bases). Trimming shortened V by 4 bases and J by 4 bases, and 20 bases separated the two germline ends. From germline, CDR1 is SGHDT and CDR2 YYEEEE. This CDR3 comprises 16 residues. The CDR3 sequence: CASSTPRQGGRETQYF. The CDR3 bases are TGTGCCAGCAGCACCCCCCGGCAGGGGGGTCGAGAGACCCAGTACTTC. The full variable domain, in which reference TRBV5-6 and TRBJ2-5 provide the parts outside the CDR3, is DAGVTQSPTHLIKTRGQQVTLRCSPKSGHDTVSWYQQALGQGPQFIFQYYEEEERQRGNFPDRFSGHQFPNYSSELNVNALLLGDSALYLCASSTPRQGGRETQYFGPGTRLLVL.

The V gene is TRBV18, the J gene TRBJ2-5, with 9 nucleotides matching TRBD2. With 1 base clipped from V and 3 bases from J, the junction kept 6 bases outside the gene matches. CDR1 is KGHSH, CDR2 LQKENI, per germline. The CDR3 has 16 residues. As DNA, the CDR3 is TGTGCCAGCTCACCACAAATAGCGGGGGCCGAAGAGACCCAGTACTTC. Amino acid sequence: CASSPQIAGAEETQYF.

The chain uses TRBV7-9 and TRBJ1-6; a possible D gene is TRBD1 (5 bases). This CDR3 is 19 amino acids long. V dropped 4 bases and J dropped 0 bases, with 19 bases sitting between them. Looked up from germline, CDR1 is SEHNR and CDR2 is FQNEAQ (reference sequence). CDR3 in amino acids: CASSSRDRQLSSYNSPLHF. For the CDR3, the DNA is TGTGCCAGCAGCTCGCGCGACCGACAGTTGAGCTCCTATAATTCACCCCTCCACTTT.

The gene calls are TRBV10-3 and TRBJ2-7, with TRBD2 matching 11 bases. Germline trimming cut 4 bases from V and 3 bases from J; bases unmatched to any gene: 11. Germline lookup yields CDR1 ENHRY and CDR2 SYGVKD. The length of the CDR3 is 17 residues. CDR3 in amino acids: CAISADLGTSGLYEQYF. The CDR3 DNA is TGTGCCATCAGTGCGGACCTCGGGACTAGCGGTCTCTACGAGCAGTACTTC.

This sequence joins TRBV7-2 and TRBJ2-1; D perhaps matches TRBD1 (6 bases). Germline V gene sequence: CDR1 SGHTA, CDR2 FQGNSA. The CDR3 consists of 14 residues. V was pared by 6 bases and J by 4 bases, with 13 bases between. The CDR3 loop is CASRLGQAYNEQFF. The CDR3 nucleotides read TGTGCCAGCAGGTTGGGACAAGCATACAATGAGCAGTTCTTC.

V usage is TRBV6-5 and J usage is TRBJ2-3, with 8 bases matching TRBD2. The germline gives CDR1 MNHEY, CDR2 SVGAGI. The V gene end was trimmed by 1 base and the J gene end by 5 bases; junction bases not matched to a gene: 5. The CDR3 has 15 amino acids. The CDR3 loop is CASSYLRGVVDTQYF. The CDR3, as DNA: TGTGCCAGCAGTTACTTGCGGGGGGTTGTAGATACGCAGTATTTT.

V gene TRBV19 combines with J gene TRBJ2-4; 7 nucleotides align to TRBD1. Trimming took 8 bases from V and 2 from J; bases not matched to a gene: 12. CDR3 size: 16 residues. The germline V gene encodes CDR1 LNHDA and CDR2 SQIVND (reference sequence). As DNA, the CDR3 is TGTGCCAGTGGACAGGTTCCCCCTATGACCAAAAACATTCAGTACTTC. It translates to CASGQVPPMTKNIQYF.

This clone has only one observation. The rearrangement uses TRBV5-1 and TRBJ1-5; D remains unclear. Germline V lookup: CDR1 SGHRS, CDR2 YFSETQ. V lost 0 bases and J lost 1, with 8 bases in between. This CDR3 has 15 residues. The DNA of the CDR3 is TGCGCCAGCAGCTTGGGCAGTTCAAGCAATCAGCCCCAGCATTTT. Translated, it gives CASSLGSSSNQPQHF.

J is TRBJ2-7 and V is TRBV6-5; perhaps TRBD1 as D (7 bases). The germline V gene encodes CDR1 MNHEY and CDR2 SVGAGI. The V end lost 5 bases, the J end lost 2 bases, and 16 bases lay between the germline ends. The CDR3 contains 15 residues. CDR3 sequence (DNA): TGTGCCAGCAGTCAGGGGGAGGTGGGTCCCTACGAGCAGTACTTC. Protein: CASSQGEVGPYEQYF.

The chain has TRBV6-6 and TRBJ1-2; the D is unclear. CDR3 size: 12 residues. CDR1 is MNHNY and CDR2 is SVGAGI in the germline V gene (reference sequence). V was clipped by 2 bases and J by 2 bases, with 3 bases between them. Here the CDR3 reads CASSYPNYGYTF. The DNA of the CDR3 is TGTGCCAGCAGTTACCCGAACTATGGCTACACCTTC.

The chain is built from TRBV10-1 and TRBJ1-1; 9 bases line up with TRBD1. The CDR3 covers 15 residues. Germline V gene data show CDR1 as WNHNN and CDR2 as SYGVQD (reference sequence). Trimming at V came to 6 bases and at J to 6 bases, leaving 11 bases not matched to a gene. As DNA, the CDR3 is TGCGCCAGCAGACCGGGACAGGGTGATAGTGCTGAAGCTTTCTTT. Encoded protein: CASRPGQGDSAEAFF.